This TCR beta chain was identified in a study of blood T cell repertoires in COVID-19. Profiled with immunoSEQ multiplex PCR; TCRdb holds only in-frame clones, not every one. The repertoire consists of under 250,000 clones, with roughly four fifths occurring once and the leading ten covering around 4.7%. The CDR3 length is 17 residues. In germline, CDR1 is SEHNR, CDR2 FQNEAQ (reference sequence). The J segment lost 7 bases and the V segment lost 1 base, leaving 12 bases of the junction unmatched. The sample taken for sequencing was peripheral blood. J is TRBJ2-4 and V is TRBV7-9; TRBD1 aligns across 8 bases. The sequence derives from an older woman with acute or convalescent COVID-19. CDR3 region: CASSLVGGGQVGNIQYF. The CDR3 DNA reads TGTGCCAGCAGCTTAGTAGGAGGGGGACAGGTGGGCAACATTCAGTACTTC.